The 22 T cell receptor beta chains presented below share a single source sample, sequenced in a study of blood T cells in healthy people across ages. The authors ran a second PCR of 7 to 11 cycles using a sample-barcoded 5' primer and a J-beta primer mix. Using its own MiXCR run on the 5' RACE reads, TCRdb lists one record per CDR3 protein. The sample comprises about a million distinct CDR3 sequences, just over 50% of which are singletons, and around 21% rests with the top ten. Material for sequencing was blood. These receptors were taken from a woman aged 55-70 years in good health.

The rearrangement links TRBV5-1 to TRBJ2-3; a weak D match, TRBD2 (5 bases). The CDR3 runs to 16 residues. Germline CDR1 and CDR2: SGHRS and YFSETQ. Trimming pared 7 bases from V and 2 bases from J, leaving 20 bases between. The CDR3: CASGFLAARTTDTQYF. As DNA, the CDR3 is TGCGCCAGCGGATTCCTAGCCGCGCGGACCACAGATACGCAGTATTTT. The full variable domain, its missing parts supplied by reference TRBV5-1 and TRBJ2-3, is KAGVTQTPRYLIKTRGQQVTLSCSPISGHRSVSWYQQTPGQGLQFLFEYFSETQRNKGNFPGRFSGRQFSNSRSEMNVSTLELGDSALYLCASGFLAARTTDTQYFGPGTRLTVL.

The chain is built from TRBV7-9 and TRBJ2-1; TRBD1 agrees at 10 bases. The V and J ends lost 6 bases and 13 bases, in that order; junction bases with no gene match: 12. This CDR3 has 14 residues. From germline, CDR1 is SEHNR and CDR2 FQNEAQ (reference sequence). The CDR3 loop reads CASRLGQGVMAQFF. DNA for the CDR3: TGTGCCAGCAGACTAGGACAGGGGGTGATGGCCCAGTTCTTC.

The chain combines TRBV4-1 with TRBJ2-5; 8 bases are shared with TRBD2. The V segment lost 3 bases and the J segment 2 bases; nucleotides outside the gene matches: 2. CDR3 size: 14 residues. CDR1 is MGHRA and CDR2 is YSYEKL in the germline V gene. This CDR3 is CASSHIAGQETQYF. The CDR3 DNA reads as TGCGCCAGCAGCCACATAGCGGGACAAGAGACCCAGTACTTC.

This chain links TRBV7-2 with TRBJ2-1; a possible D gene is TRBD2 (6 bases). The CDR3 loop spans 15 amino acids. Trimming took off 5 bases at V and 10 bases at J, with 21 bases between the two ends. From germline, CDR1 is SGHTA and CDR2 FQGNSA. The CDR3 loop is CASSIMGRPRHEQFF. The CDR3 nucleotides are TGTGCCAGCAGCATCATGGGGAGGCCTCGACACGAGCAGTTCTTC.

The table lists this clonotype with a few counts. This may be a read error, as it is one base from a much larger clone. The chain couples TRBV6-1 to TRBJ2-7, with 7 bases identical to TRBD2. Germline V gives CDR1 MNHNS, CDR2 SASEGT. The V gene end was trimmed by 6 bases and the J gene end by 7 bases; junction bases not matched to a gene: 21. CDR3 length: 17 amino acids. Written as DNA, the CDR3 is TGTGCCAGCAGCCGACAACCTAGCGGATGGGGTGGCAATGAGCAGTACTTC. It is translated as CASSRQPSGWGGNEQYF.

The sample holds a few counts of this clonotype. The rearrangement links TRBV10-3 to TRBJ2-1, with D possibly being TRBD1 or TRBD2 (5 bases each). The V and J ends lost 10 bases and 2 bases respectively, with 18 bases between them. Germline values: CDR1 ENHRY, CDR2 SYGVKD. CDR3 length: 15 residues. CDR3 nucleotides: TGTGCCACCGGGGCCGAGAGGGGTGCCTACAATGAGCAGTTCTTC. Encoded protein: CATGAERGAYNEQFF.

In nucleotides, the CDR3 is TGTGCCAGCAGACCAGACAGGGGACGGTACGAGCAGTACTTC. This encodes CASRPDRGRYEQYF. The chain joins TRBV6-5 to TRBJ2-7; 8 nucleotides align to TRBD1. V was clipped by 6 bases and J by 4 bases; unmatched bases: 8. The CDR3 consists of 14 residues. From germline, CDR1 is MNHEY and CDR2 SVGAGI.

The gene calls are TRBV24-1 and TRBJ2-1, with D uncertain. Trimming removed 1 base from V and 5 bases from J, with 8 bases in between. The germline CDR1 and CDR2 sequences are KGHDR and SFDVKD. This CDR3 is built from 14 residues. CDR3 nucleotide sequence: TGTGCCACCAGTGATTTTCGACTCAACAATGAGCAGTTCTTC. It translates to CATSDFRLNNEQFF.

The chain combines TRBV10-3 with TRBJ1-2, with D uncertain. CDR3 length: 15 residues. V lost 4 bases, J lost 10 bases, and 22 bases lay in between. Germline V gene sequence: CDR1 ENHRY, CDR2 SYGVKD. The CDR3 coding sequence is TGTGCCATCAGTGCTCTCGGTCCCGCCACTGAGGACTACACCTTC. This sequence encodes CAISALGPATEDYTF.

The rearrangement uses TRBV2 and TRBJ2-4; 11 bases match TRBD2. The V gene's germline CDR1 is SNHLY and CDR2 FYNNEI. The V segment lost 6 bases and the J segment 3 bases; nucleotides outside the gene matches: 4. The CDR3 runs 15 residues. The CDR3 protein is CASRLAGAGKNIQYF. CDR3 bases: TGTGCCAGCAGACTAGCGGGAGCGGGCAAAAACATTCAGTACTTC.

The CDR3, as DNA: TGCAGCGGCGGACAGGAGAGTGGCTACACCTTC. Translating gives CSGGQESGYTF. V usage is TRBV29-1 and J usage is TRBJ1-2; 7 bases are a match to TRBD1. V lost 7 bases, J lost 7 bases, and 6 bases stayed unmatched. The V gene's germline CDR1 is SQVTM and CDR2 ANQGSEA. This CDR3 is built from 11 residues.

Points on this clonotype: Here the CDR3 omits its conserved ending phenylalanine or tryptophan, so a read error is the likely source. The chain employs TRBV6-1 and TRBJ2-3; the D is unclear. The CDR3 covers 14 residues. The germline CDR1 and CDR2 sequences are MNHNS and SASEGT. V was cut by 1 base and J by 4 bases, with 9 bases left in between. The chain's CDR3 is CASSEGGLADTQYY. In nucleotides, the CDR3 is TGTGCCAGCAGTGAAGGAGGTTTGGCAGATACGCAGTATTAT.

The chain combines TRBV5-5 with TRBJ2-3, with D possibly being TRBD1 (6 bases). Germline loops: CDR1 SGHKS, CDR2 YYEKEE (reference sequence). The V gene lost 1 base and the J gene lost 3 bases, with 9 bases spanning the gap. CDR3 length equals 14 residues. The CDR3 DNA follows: TGTGCCAGCAGCTTGCATCAGGGGACAGATACGCAGTATTTT. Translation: CASSLHQGTDTQYF.

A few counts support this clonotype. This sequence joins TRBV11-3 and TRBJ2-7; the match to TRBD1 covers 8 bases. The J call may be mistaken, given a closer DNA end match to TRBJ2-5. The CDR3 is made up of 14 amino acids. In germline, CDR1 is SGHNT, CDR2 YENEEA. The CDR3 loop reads CASSPRTGRETQYF. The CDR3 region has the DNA TGTGCCAGCAGCCCTCGGACAGGGAGAGAGACCCAGTACTTC.

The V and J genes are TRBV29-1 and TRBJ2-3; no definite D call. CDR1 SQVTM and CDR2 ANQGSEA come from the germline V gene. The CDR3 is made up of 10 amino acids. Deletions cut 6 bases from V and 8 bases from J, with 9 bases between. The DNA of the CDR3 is TGCAGCGTGGTCGATGGTACGCAGTATTTT. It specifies CSVVDGTQYF.

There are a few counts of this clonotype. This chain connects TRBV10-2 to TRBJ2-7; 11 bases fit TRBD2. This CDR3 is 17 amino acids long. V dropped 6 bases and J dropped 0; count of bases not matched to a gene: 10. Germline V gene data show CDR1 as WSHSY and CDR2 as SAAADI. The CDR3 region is CASRPGTSGLSSYEQYF. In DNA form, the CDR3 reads TGCGCCAGCAGACCCGGGACTAGCGGTCTAAGCTCCTACGAGCAGTACTTC.

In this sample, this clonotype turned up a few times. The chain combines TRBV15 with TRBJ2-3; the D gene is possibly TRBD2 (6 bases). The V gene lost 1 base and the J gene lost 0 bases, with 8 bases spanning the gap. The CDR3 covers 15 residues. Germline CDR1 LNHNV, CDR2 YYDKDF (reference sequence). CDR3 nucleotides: TGTGCCACCAGCAGAGCGGGAGCGAGCACAGATACGCAGTATTTT. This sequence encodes CATSRAGASTDTQYF.

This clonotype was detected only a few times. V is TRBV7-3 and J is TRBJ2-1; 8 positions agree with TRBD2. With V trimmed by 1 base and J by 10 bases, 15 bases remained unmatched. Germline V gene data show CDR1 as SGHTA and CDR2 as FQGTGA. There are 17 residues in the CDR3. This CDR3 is CASSLKGGAGGTGEQFF. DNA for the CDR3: TGTGCCAGCAGCTTAAAAGGGGGGGCGGGAGGAACAGGCGAGCAGTTCTTC. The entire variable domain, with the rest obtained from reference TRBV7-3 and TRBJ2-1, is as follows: GAGVSQTPSNKVTEKGKYVELRCDPISGHTALYWYRQSLGQGPEFLIYFQGTGAADDSGLPNDRFFAVRPEGSVSTLKIQRTERGDSAVYLCASSLKGGAGGTGEQFFGPGTRLTVL.

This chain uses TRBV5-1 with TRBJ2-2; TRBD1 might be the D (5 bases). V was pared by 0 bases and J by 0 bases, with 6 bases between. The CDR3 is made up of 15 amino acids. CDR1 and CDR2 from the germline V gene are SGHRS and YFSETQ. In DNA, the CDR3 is TGCGCCAGCAGCTTGGAACAGGCGAACACCGGGGAGCTGTTTTTT. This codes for CASSLEQANTGELFF.

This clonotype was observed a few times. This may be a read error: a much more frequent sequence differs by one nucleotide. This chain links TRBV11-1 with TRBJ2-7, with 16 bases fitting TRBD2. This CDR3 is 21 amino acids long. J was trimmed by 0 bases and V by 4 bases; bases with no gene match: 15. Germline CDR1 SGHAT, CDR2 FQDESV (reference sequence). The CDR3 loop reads CASSWGLAGGPSWSTSYEQYF. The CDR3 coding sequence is TGTGCCAGCAGCTGGGGACTAGCGGGAGGGCCATCTTGGTCAACCTCCTACGAGCAGTACTTC.

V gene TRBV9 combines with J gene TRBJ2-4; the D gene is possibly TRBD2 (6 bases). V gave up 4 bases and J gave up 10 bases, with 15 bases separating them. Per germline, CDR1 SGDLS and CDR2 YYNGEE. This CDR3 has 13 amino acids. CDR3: CASSRMGRGIQYF. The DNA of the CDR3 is TGTGCCAGCAGCCGCATGGGACGGGGGATTCAGTACTTC.

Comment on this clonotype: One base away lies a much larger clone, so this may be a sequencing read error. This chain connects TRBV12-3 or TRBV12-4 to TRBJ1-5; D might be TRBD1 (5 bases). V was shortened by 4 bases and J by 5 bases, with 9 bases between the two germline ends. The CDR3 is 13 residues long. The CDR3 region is CASSWAGHQPQHF. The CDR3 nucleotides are TGTGCCAGCAGTTGGGCGGGACATCAGCCCCAGCATTTT.